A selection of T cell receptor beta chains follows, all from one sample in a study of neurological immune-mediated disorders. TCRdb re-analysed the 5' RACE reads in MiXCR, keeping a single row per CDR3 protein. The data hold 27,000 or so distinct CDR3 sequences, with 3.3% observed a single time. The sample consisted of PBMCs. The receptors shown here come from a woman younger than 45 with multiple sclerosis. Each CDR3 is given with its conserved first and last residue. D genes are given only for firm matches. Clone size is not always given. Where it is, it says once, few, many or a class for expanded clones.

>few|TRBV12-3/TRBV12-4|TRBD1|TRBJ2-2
CASSTTGGDTGELFF
TGTGCCAGCAGTACCACAGGGGGCGACACCGGGGAGCTGTTTTTT
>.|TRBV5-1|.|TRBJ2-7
CASSDSVGGEQYF
TGCGCCAGCAGCGATTCCGTAGGAGGGGAGCAGTACTTC
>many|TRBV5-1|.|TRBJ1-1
CASRSDSLNTEAFF
TGCGCCAGCAGATCCGACAGCCTGAACACTGAAGCTTTCTTT
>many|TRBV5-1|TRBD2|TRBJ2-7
CASSLALAGGTYEQYF
TGCGCCAGCAGCTTGGCACTAGCGGGAGGAACATACGAGCAGTACTTC
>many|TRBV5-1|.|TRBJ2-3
CASSPGTRGSTDTQYF
TGCGCCAGCAGCCCTGGGACACGAGGAAGCACAGATACGCAGTATTTT
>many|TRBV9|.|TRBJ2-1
CASSVAGEQFF
TGTGCCAGCAGCGTAGCGGGTGAGCAGTTCTTC
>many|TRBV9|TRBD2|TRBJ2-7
CASSVGEGSYEQYF
TGTGCCAGCAGCGTAGGGGAGGGTTCCTACGAGCAGTACTTC
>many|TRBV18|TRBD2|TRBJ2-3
CASSLAGNTDTQYF
TGTGCCAGCTCGCTAGCGGGGAACACAGATACGCAGTATTTT
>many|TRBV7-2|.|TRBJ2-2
CASSLYEGRGFGELFF
TGTGCCAGCAGCTTATATGAGGGGCGCGGGTTCGGGGAGCTGTTTTTT
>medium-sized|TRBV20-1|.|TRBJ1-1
CSAPLPAEAFF
TGCAGTGCTCCTCTACCGGCTGAAGCTTTCTTT
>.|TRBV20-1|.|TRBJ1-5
CSASQRTYSNQPQNF
TGCAGTGCTAGTCAACGCACCTATAGCAATCAGCCCCAGAATTTT
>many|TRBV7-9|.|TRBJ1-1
CASSRATEAFF
TGTGCCAGCAGCCGGGCTACTGAAGCTTTCTTT
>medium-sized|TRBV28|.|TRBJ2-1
CASSLSGMEFF
TGTGCCAGCAGTTTATCCGGGATGGAGTTCTTC
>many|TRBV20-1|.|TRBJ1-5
CSASRGGGQPQHF
TGCAGTGCTAGTAGGGGCGGTGGTCAGCCCCAGCATTTT
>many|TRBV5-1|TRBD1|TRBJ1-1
CASSLTGTGGTEAFF
TGCGCCAGCAGCTTAACCGGGACAGGGGGCACTGAAGCTTTCTTT
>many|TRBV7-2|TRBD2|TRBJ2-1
CASSRLAAYNEQFF
TGTGCCAGCAGCCGACTAGCGGCCTACAATGAGCAGTTCTTC
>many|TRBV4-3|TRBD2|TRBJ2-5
CASSQDLAGGSETQYF
TGCGCCAGCAGCCAAGATCTCGCGGGGGGGTCGGAGACCCAGTACTTC